This TCR beta chain was found in a study of identical twins (dated by TCRdb to 2016 to 2017). Concerning the study at large: To test whether fetal clonotypes persist, this study deep-sequenced TCR alpha and beta repertoires from monozygotic twins, from unrelated adults of various ages, and from cord blood. Replicate twin experiments were performed at different times using different library preparation protocols to rule out contamination. What the study reported, not specific to this receptor: Because the same donors could not be followed over many years, the conclusions depended on cross-sectional statistical analysis. Excess twin sharing in beta out-of-frame sequences was weaker because fewer shared sequences lowered the signal-to-noise ratio. Invariant T cells such as MAIT and iNKT could partly confound zero-insertion analyses, although diverse VJ usage argued against such confounding for most clonotypes. Fewer insertions were carried by abundant cord blood beta clonotypes; a weaker similar trend was observed in young adult naive repertoires, while no such trend was observed in memory repertoires. Out-of-frame TCR alpha sequences shared between twins showed an excess of low generation-probability sequences compared with coincidental sharing between unrelated individuals. Out-of-frame TCR alpha sharing in monozygotic twins was systematically underestimated by recombination models, whereas sharing between unrelated individuals was in agreement with the recombination models.

V is cut by 0 bases and J by 2 bases, and the space between the germline ends is 14 bases. The germline V gene specifies MNHEY as CDR1 and SVGEGT as CDR2. The CDR3 has 16 amino acids, counting the end cysteine and phenylalanine. The kept DNA is CDR3 alone, 48 bases in frame from the first base. Every donor in the study was a healthy Caucasian. Miltenyi CD45RO+ enrichment and human naive T-cell isolation kits were used to isolate memory (CD45RO+) and naive T cells from PBMC. The library came from 5' RACE. The listed sequencing device is Illumina HiSeq 2000. Template switching introduced a universal primer binding site; the final cDNA contained a unique molecular identifier, enabling accurate counting of TCR cDNA molecules. First-strand cDNA for TCR alpha and beta chains was synthesized from specific primers in the conserved constant-segment region. To control for contamination, each cDNA library was double barcoded with a SMART-Mk sample barcode plus Illumina barcodes. TruSeq adapter sequences and Illumina sample barcodes were added in two successive PCR steps. The Illumina HiSeq platform was used with custom primers to sequence TCR alpha and beta cDNA libraries. On the authors' methods: MiGEC was used to process raw reads and extract unique molecular identifiers, and MiXCR was used to find CDR3 positions. For each individual, recombination models were inferred using an EM algorithm with the repgenHMM and IGoR tools. Shared clonotypes were analyzed with the tcR package in R, and sharing was normalized by the product of cloneset sizes. To study raw recombination without the effects of thymic and clonal selection, out-of-frame nonproductive sequences were analyzed. TCRdb reworked the public reads: Q25 trimming with fastp, MiXCR clone assembly, productive beta chains retained. Here each entry gathers all rows of one CDR3 protein and keeps the most common genes and DNA. These V and J calls originate from TCRdb's pipeline instead of the authors' own analysis. The sample table holds roughly 150,000 distinct CDR3 sequences, of which under 4.5% were seen once. In total, the top ten clones hold around 8% of the sample.

This clonotype appeared many times. Its antigen remains undetermined. The record has no base qualities; no much larger clone is one base away. The source of this sequence is a man between 18 and 35 years old in good health. Sample: memory T cells sorted from blood. The cell subset or site label for this specimen denotes: CD45RO+ enriched T cells. The V and J segments used are TRBV6-2 or TRBV6-3 and TRBJ2-7; perhaps TRBD1 is the D gene, with 5 bases matching. The CDR3 protein: CASSYSLQGGPYEQYF. The sequenced DNA: TGTGCCAGCAGTTACTCTCTTCAGGGTGGTCCCTACGAGCAGTACTTC.